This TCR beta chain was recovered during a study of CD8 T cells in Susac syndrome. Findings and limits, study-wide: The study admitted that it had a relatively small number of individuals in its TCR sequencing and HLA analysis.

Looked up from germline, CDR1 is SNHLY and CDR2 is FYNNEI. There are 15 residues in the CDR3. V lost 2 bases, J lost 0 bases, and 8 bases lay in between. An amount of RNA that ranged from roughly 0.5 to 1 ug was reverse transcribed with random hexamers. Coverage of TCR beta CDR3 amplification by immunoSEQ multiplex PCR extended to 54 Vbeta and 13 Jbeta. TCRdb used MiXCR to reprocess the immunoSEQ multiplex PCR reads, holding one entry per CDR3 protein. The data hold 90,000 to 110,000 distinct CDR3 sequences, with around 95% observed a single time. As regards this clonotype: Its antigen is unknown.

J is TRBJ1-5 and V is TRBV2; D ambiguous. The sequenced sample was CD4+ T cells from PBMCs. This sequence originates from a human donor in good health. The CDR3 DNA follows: TGTGCCAGCAGTGAAACGGTGGATAGCAATCAGCCCCAGCATTTT. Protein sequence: CASSETVDSNQPQHF.